The 22 T cell receptor beta chains listed next were all sequenced from one sample in a study of Ad26.COV2.S vaccination and SARS-CoV-2 variants. The repertoire was sequenced with immunoSEQ multiplex PCR; TCRdb's copy has only in-frame clones and lacks some. Of about 350,000 clones listed, 88% are singletons. Regarding treatment: approximately 18 received Ad26.COV2.S at low or high dose, single or two shots; 5 received placebo; per-sample allocation not given. Collection of the samples took place on day 63 after the first injection of vaccine or placebo. The specimen was peripheral blood, collected in a trial of Ad26.COV2.S vaccine versus placebo. All receptors derive from a person aged 18-65 years who received the Ad26.COV2.S COVID-19 vaccine or a placebo.

This chain links TRBV6-2 or TRBV6-3 with TRBJ1-4; possibly TRBD1 for D (6 bases). The CDR3 covers 15 residues. Germline lookup yields CDR1 MNHEY and CDR2 SVGEGT. Trimming left V 0 bases short and J 4 bases short, with 9 bases between. The CDR3 region is CASSYSTGVNEKLFF. CDR3 nucleotide sequence: TGTGCCAGCAGTTACTCGACAGGCGTTAATGAAAAACTGTTTTTT.

This chain connects TRBV7-9 to TRBJ2-1; no clear D. Germline values: CDR1 SEHNR, CDR2 FQNEAQ (reference sequence). Trimming removed 8 bases at V and 4 bases at J, with 12 bases between. The length of the CDR3 is 13 residues. The CDR3 spells CASATLGYNEQFF. The DNA for the CDR3 is TGTGCCAGCGCCACCCTAGGGTACAATGAGCAGTTCTTC.

This chain connects TRBV19 to TRBJ1-2, with 7 bases fitting TRBD1. J was trimmed by 3 bases and V by 3 bases; bases with no gene match: 4. Per the germline V gene, CDR1 is LNHDA and CDR2 is SQIVND (reference sequence). There are 14 residues in the CDR3. The CDR3: CASSMGGGDYGYTF. The CDR3 coding sequence is TGTGCCAGTAGTATGGGAGGGGGCGACTATGGCTACACCTTC.

The chain recombines TRBV29-1 with TRBJ1-1; 9 bases align to TRBD1. CDR1 is SQVTM, CDR2 ANQGSEA, per germline. J was trimmed by 4 bases and V by 6 bases; bases with no gene match: 12. The CDR3 sequence is 15 residues long. The CDR3 loop reads CSVLYLQGAGTEAFF. The CDR3 coding sequence is TGCAGCGTCCTCTACCTACAGGGGGCAGGCACTGAAGCTTTCTTT.

The gene calls are TRBV14 and TRBJ2-7, with D possibly being TRBD1 (6 bases). In germline, CDR1 is SGHDN, CDR2 FVKESK. The CDR3 spans 12 residues. V was trimmed by 4 bases and J by 7 bases, leaving 11 bases between them. CDR3 sequence reads: CASSRSGVEQYF. CDR3 DNA sequence: TGTGCCAGCAGCCGCTCAGGGGTAGAGCAGTACTTC. Combining the CDR3 with reference TRBV14 and TRBJ2-7 gives the whole variable domain EAGVTQFPSHSVIEKGQTVTLRCDPISGHDNLYWYRRVMGKEIKFLLHFVKESKQDESGMPNNRFLAERTGGTYSTLKVQPAELEDSGVYFCASSRSGVEQYFGPGTRLTVT.

The chain couples TRBV24-1 to TRBJ2-7; D possibly matches TRBD1 or TRBD2 (5 bases each). The CDR3 has 15 residues. Between the trimmed V and J ends, which lost 3 bases and 4 bases, there was a span of 15 bases. The V gene's germline CDR1 is KGHDR and CDR2 SFDVKD. The CDR3 region is CATSDIRTGRYEQYF. The CDR3 DNA is TGTGCCACCAGTGATATCCGGACGGGACGGTACGAGCAGTACTTC.

The V gene is TRBV5-4, the J gene TRBJ2-7; D perhaps matches TRBD2 (6 bases). The CDR3 contains 14 residues. The germline V gene encodes CDR1 SGHNT and CDR2 YYREEE (reference sequence). The germline V and J ends were trimmed by 4 bases and 4 bases, with 15 bases remaining between them. The CDR3 spells CASSPRGGLYEQYF. The CDR3 nucleotides read TGTGCCAGCAGCCCCCGTGGAGGGTTATACGAGCAGTACTTC.

This clone was seen a single time. The V call is TRBV13, the J call TRBJ2-3; no firm D call. Germline loops: CDR1 PRHDT, CDR2 FYEKMQ (reference sequence). CDR3 length equals 14 residues. V lost 5 bases to trimming and J lost 0 bases, with 9 bases between them. CDR3 coding DNA: TGTGCCAGCAGCCTATTGGACAGCACAGATACGCAGTATTTT. Its translation: CASSLLDSTDTQYF.

This sequence joins TRBV28 and TRBJ2-7; D could derive from TRBD1 or TRBD2 (6 bases each). CDR3 length: 17 residues. Trimming removed 2 bases from V and 5 bases from J, with 22 bases in between. The germline CDR1 and CDR2 sequences are MDHEN and SYDVKM. CDR3 region: CASSLMRRGELVDEQYF. CDR3 DNA sequence: TGTGCCAGCAGTTTAATGCGGAGGGGGGAGTTGGTCGACGAGCAGTACTTC. The entire variable domain, with the rest obtained from reference TRBV28 and TRBJ2-7, is as follows: DVKVTQSSRYLVKRTGEKVFLECVQDMDHENMFWYRQDPGLGLRLIYFSYDVKMKEKGDIPEGYSVSREKKERFSLILESASTNQTSMYLCASSLMRRGELVDEQYFGPGTRLTVT.

This CDR3 is CASSLSSPGADNEQFF. CDR3 in DNA: TGTGCCAGCAGCTTAAGTTCCCCGGGAGCGGACAATGAGCAGTTCTTC. The chain uses TRBV7-6 and TRBJ2-1; D perhaps matches TRBD2 (6 bases). Germline values: CDR1 SGHVS, CDR2 FNYEAQ. This CDR3 region has 16 residues. Trimming cost V 2 bases and J 5 bases, with 16 bases left between them.

With regard to this clone: A much more abundant neighbour one base away suggests this may be a read error. The chain carries TRBV6-2 or TRBV6-3 and TRBJ2-7, with 7 bases that match TRBD1. V lost 6 bases and J lost 2; bases outside the gene matches: 1. The CDR3 is made up of 12 amino acids. Germline CDR1 reads MNHEY; CDR2 reads SVGEGT. This CDR3 reads CASSGTAYEQYF. The CDR3 bases are TGTGCCAGCAGCGGGACAGCCTACGAGCAGTACTTC.

This clone appeared once. The V and J genes are TRBV5-1 and TRBJ1-3, with D perhaps TRBD1 (5 bases). From germline, CDR1 is SGHRS and CDR2 YFSETQ. V gave up 1 base and J gave up 0 bases, with 11 bases separating them. The CDR3 runs to 16 residues. CDR3 amino acids: CASSLQQGHSGNTIYF. The CDR3 DNA is TGCGCCAGCAGCTTGCAGCAGGGCCACTCTGGAAACACCATATATTTT.

The chain combines TRBV19 with TRBJ1-2, with a weak D call TRBD1 (5 bases). The CDR3 has 14 amino acids. V gave up 5 bases and J gave up 1 base, with 11 bases separating them. Germline V CDR1 and CDR2: LNHDA, SQIVND (reference sequence). CDR3 sequence: CASSPPGDNYGYTF. The DNA for the CDR3 is TGTGCCAGTAGTCCGCCGGGGGATAACTATGGCTACACCTTC.

J is TRBJ2-2 and V is TRBV18; no clear D. The CDR3 is 13 residues long. CDR1 and CDR2 from the germline V gene are KGHSH and LQKENI. Trimming took off 3 bases at V and 7 bases at J, with 9 bases between the two ends. The CDR3 sequence is CASSPNPFGELFF. The DNA for the CDR3 is TGTGCCAGCTCACCTAACCCATTCGGGGAGCTGTTTTTT.

The J gene is TRBJ1-1, the V gene TRBV28; the match to TRBD1 covers 7 bases. CDR3 size: 15 residues. CDR1 and CDR2 (germline): MDHEN, SYDVKM. The V segment lost 9 bases and the J segment 4 bases; nucleotides outside the gene matches: 14. The CDR3 nucleotides read TGTGCCAGTGAGACCCCGGAGACAGGGACCACTGAAGCTTTCTTT. As protein: CASETPETGTTEAFF.

This chain joins TRBV7-2 and TRBJ2-5; 11 positions match TRBD2. V lost 1 base to trimming and J lost 2 bases; unmatched junction nucleotides: 6. Germline loops: CDR1 SGHTA, CDR2 FQGNSA. The CDR3 is 17 residues long. In DNA, the CDR3 is TGTGCCAGCAGCTTAGGGCTAGCGGGGGGAAAACAAGAGACCCAGTACTTC. This encodes CASSLGLAGGKQETQYF.

The chain has TRBV28 and TRBJ1-4; weak D call: TRBD1 (5 bases). V was cut by 6 bases and J by 4 bases, with 15 bases left in between. Germline V lookup: CDR1 MDHEN, CDR2 SYDVKM. The CDR3 spans 15 residues. The CDR3 nucleotides read TGTGCCAGCAGACCCCAAGACAGATATAATGAAAAACTGTTTTTT. Translated: CASRPQDRYNEKLFF.

The chain couples TRBV7-9 to TRBJ1-5, with a weak D call TRBD1 (5 bases). CDR3 length: 14 amino acids. Germline-derived CDR1 and CDR2 are SEHNR and FQNEAQ (reference sequence). V dropped 5 bases and J dropped 2 bases, with 10 bases sitting between them. The CDR3 DNA reads as TGTGCCAGCAGCCAGGGTTCGGGCAATCAGCCCCAGCATTTT. Translated, it gives CASSQGSGNQPQHF.

V gene TRBV30 combines with J gene TRBJ2-1, with a weak D call TRBD2 (7 bases). The V end was cut by 5 bases, the J end by 4 bases, with 18 bases between. The CDR3 covers 15 residues. CDR1 GTSNPN and CDR2 SVGIG come from the germline V gene (reference sequence). DNA for the CDR3: TGTGCCTGGGTTGCCGGGGGGCCTCCATACAATGAGCAGTTCTTC. This translates into CAWVAGGPPYNEQFF.

DNA of the CDR3: TGTGCCAGCAGCTTAGACAGGTGGGCCTACGAGCAGTACTTC. Translated: CASSLDRWAYEQYF. The rearrangement uses TRBV7-9 and TRBJ2-7, with TRBD1 as a possible D gene (5 bases). Looked up from germline, CDR1 is SEHNR and CDR2 is FQNEAQ (reference sequence). The CDR3 extends over 14 amino acids. V lost 1 base and J 2 bases, leaving 9 bases between the germline ends.

The V gene is TRBV14, the J gene TRBJ1-4; perhaps TRBD1 as D (6 bases). The ends were cut back, 0 bases at V and 8 bases at J, with 13 bases in the middle. The CDR3 contains 15 residues. Germline V lookup: CDR1 SGHDN, CDR2 FVKESK. Here the CDR3 reads CASSQDLWQGEKLFF. In nucleotides, the CDR3 is TGTGCCAGCAGCCAAGATTTGTGGCAGGGGGAAAAACTGTTTTTT.

A few counts support this clone. The DNA of the CDR3 is TGCAGCGTTGGGGACACCGGATCAGGGGCCCAGCATTTT. It translates to CSVGDTGSGAQHF. The V and J genes are TRBV29-1 and TRBJ1-5, with D possibly matching TRBD1 (6 bases). The CDR3 runs 13 residues. Germline CDR1 is SQVTM and CDR2 is ANQGSEA. V lost 4 bases to trimming and J lost 11 bases, with 18 bases between them.